The T cell receptor beta chain described here comes from a study of T cells in localized non-small cell lung cancer (dated by TCRdb to between 2020 and 2021). Background for the entire study: The study analyzed T cell repertoires of around 250 early-stage NSCLC patients, comparing tumors and uninvolved tumor-adjacent lungs. The cohort was made up of 200 to 250 treatment-naive NSCLC patients whose localized lung tumors had been resected. The mean age of the NSCLC patients was 60 to 85 years, with approximately 130 men and 95 to 110 women.

In regard to this clone: The antigen this receptor binds is unknown. No quality values exist for individual bases; no much larger clone is one base distant.

Based on the germline V gene, the CDR1 and CDR2 sequences are SGHNT and YENEEA. V has 4 bases trimmed and J has 4 bases trimmed; junction bases matching no gene number 3. Spanning cysteine to phenylalanine, the CDR3 consists of 14 amino acids. Of the read, only the CDR3 DNA is kept; its 42 bases are in frame from base 1. TCR beta CDR3 regions were sequenced from DNA using the immunoSEQ Assay. The authors' pipeline ran thus. T cell density was computed as TCR beta template counts normalized to usable DNA estimated by amplifying housekeeping genes. Richness was estimated with the preseqR package, extrapolating to 400,000 templates for PBMC samples and 120,000 templates for tissue samples. Clonality was taken to be one minus Pielou's evenness. To identify tissue-enriched TCRs, differential abundance testing was run on productive amino-acid clonotypes with a minimum total count of 5 and an alpha of 0.1. The Jaccard Index and the Morisita Overlap Index were used to quantify repertoire overlap between compartments. GLIPH clustered TCR beta CDR3s with public tetramer-defined viral CDR3s; viral motifs required at least three viral sequences plus V-gene enrichment. TCRdb took over this immuneACCESS table, retaining in-frame rearrangements with V and J assigned. Such tables are incomplete; in checked studies, under half of the missing clones stem from an unresolved V gene, and the remainder is unexplained. V, J and clone size are those of that table, while D and trimming were read from the DNA. A total of approximately 140,000 clones appear in this sample, roughly nine tenths of them only once. Together, the top ten hold 1.7% of the sample.

At diagnosis, peripheral blood, uninvolved tumor-adjacent lung and tumor were collected and stored as a combination of fresh-frozen and FFPE material. For TCR repertoire profiling, the blood samples were analyzed as peripheral blood mononuclear cells. Summary of the overall study and its limitations: Because multi-region sequencing of the tumors was not done, intratumor heterogeneity could not be ruled out. Because the study design was exploratory, TCR variables were selected using unadjusted p-values without false-discovery rate correction. A median of 57 of the top 100 tumor clones turned up in the paired uninvolved adjacent lung, and approximately 30 of those clones also ranked among the top 100 of that same adjacent lung. The highest T cell clonality was observed in uninvolved tumor-adjacent lung, where clonality exceeded that of tumor, suggesting that antigenic responses were more focused in uninvolved tumor-adjacent lung. Higher T cell density in blood was associated with longer overall survival, whereas higher clonality in adjacent lung was associated with shorter survival.

This specimen was peripheral blood, taken before any cancer treatment. The clonotype originates from a female donor older than 55 with stage I lung adenocarcinoma. Recombination joined TRBV11-3 with TRBJ1-1, with TRBD1 matching 10 junction bases. The CDR3 region has the sequence CASSSGDRGTEAFF. The nucleotide sequence is given as TGTGCCAGCAGCTCCGGGGACAGGGGCACTGAAGCTTTCTTT.